This T cell receptor (beta chain) was identified during a study of read filtering for tumor transcriptome and immune sequencing. From around 440 ng of RNA, a library with molecular barcoded alpha/delta and beta/gamma adaptors was made. TCRdb itself ran the reads through MiXCR, one entry per CDR3 protein. This sample has some 120,000 distinct CDR3 sequences, with approximately 13% found just once. Comment on this clonotype: The antigen is unknown.

Sampling of bone marrow took place during active disease in every patient. Study outcomes and limitations: Sorted CD138-negative bone marrow cells were not purified T cells. In IR-seq, single-read clonotypes were about 80% of clonotypes but 3.5% to 4% of reads.

The source of this sequence is a donor over 35 with multiple myeloma. The sequenced sample was a population of CD138-negative cells sorted from bone marrow.

The CDR3 DNA is TGCGCCAGCAGCTTTAGTGACACTGAAGCTTTCTTT. This translates into CASSFSDTEAFF. The V gene is TRBV5-1, the J gene TRBJ1-1; D is unclear. V lost 2 bases to trimming and J lost 3 bases, with 5 bases between them. The germline V gene has CDR1 SGHRS and CDR2 YFSETQ. The CDR3 runs 12 residues.